This entry is about one T cell receptor beta chain. Its antigen is unknown. An assay was performed, and its level was deep. Produced via immunoSEQ multiplex PCR; TCRdb's table is partial and in-frame only. The data hold some 1 million clones, with around 75% observed a single time. Germline lookup yields CDR1 MDHEN and CDR2 SYDVKM. CDR3 length: 13 amino acids. V dropped 8 bases and J dropped 7; count of bases not matched to a gene: 10. The sample originates from a study of shared clonotypes between healthy human individuals. Study conclusions and caveats: The sharing of approximately 4.6% of naive CD4 clonotypes was seen across a handful of donors. Naive subsets typically showed greater estimated richness than memory subsets.

CD45RA+ naive and CD45RA-negative memory subsets were separated from CD4+ cells. The sequenced sample was memory CD4+ T cells sorted from blood. This sample's subset: CD45RA-negative fraction. The chain recombines TRBV28 with TRBJ1-2; 7 nucleotides line up with TRBD1. The source of this sequence is a man between 18 and 35 years old in good health. The DNA for the CDR3 is TGTGCCAGCCTTCACAGGGGACTGGGTGGCTACACCTTC. This gives the protein CASLHRGLGGYTF.